These 25 T cell receptor beta chains were all obtained from the same sample, sequenced in a study of blood T cells in healthy people across ages. Through a sample-barcoded 5' primer and a J-beta primer mix, a second PCR was run for about 6 to 12 cycles. TCRdb re-called the 5' RACE reads through MiXCR, storing one row per CDR3 protein. Of 800,000 to 950,000 distinct CDR3 sequences detected, 25% to 35% appear once; the ten largest clones hold about 9.4%. A further study also used this sample, focusing on T cells of mothers and their children.

The specimen sequenced was blood. These receptors all stem from a woman in her 40s in good health.

Comment on this clonotype: This could be a read error, since a much larger clone is one nucleotide away. DNA of the CDR3: TGTGCCATCAGGGAAGGGGTAGGGGGCCAGCCCCAGCATTTT. Protein product: CAIREGVGGQPQHF. This chain uses TRBV10-3 with TRBJ1-5, with 7 bases aligning to TRBD1. The V and J ends lost 6 bases and 7 bases, in that order; junction bases with no gene match: 9. Germline values: CDR1 ENHRY, CDR2 SYGVKD. This CDR3 region has 14 residues.

The chain uses TRBV24-1 and TRBJ2-6; possibly TRBD1 or TRBD2 for D (6 bases each). The CDR3 totals 15 residues. CDR1 is KGHDR and CDR2 is SFDVKD in the germline V gene. V was clipped by 6 bases and J by 4 bases, with 12 bases between them. The CDR3 bases are TGTGCCACCAGTCCGGGGGCAGTGGGGGCCAACGTCCTGACTTTC. It specifies CATSPGAVGANVLTF.

The V and J genes are TRBV2 and TRBJ1-3; a weak D match, TRBD1 (5 bases). The CDR3 contains 16 residues. The germline CDR1 and CDR2 sequences are SNHLY and FYNNEI. The V end lost 4 bases, the J end lost 4 bases, and 17 bases lay between the germline ends. CDR3 amino acids: CASSAGTPGFGNTIYF. The CDR3 DNA is TGTGCCAGCAGTGCCGGGACTCCTGGGTTCGGAAACACCATATATTTT.

The chain employs TRBV28 and TRBJ2-3; TRBD1 agrees at 11 bases. The CDR3 has 15 amino acids. Germline V gene lookup returns CDR1 MDHEN and CDR2 SYDVKM. V lost 2 bases to trimming and J lost 7 bases; unmatched junction nucleotides: 5. Here the CDR3 reads CASSLQGTGGYTQYF. The CDR3 DNA follows: TGTGCCAGCAGTTTACAGGGGACAGGGGGGTATACGCAGTATTTT. The full variable domain, with the rest looked up from reference TRBV28 and TRBJ2-3, is DVKVTQSSRYLVKRTGEKVFLECVQDMDHENMFWYRQDPGLGLRLIYFSYDVKMKEKGDIPEGYSVSREKKERFSLILESASTNQTSMYLCASSLQGTGGYTQYFGPGTRLTVL.

This clonotype has ten or more counts. The genes are TRBV20-1 and TRBJ2-5; perhaps TRBD1 as D (6 bases). The V end was cut by 3 bases, the J end by 2 bases, with 10 bases between. In germline, CDR1 is DFQATT, CDR2 SNEGSKA (reference sequence). The CDR3 contains 13 residues. The CDR3 DNA sequence: TGCAGTGCTAGGCAGGGGCCTCAAGAGACCCAGTACTTC. Translation gives CSARQGPQETQYF.

This clonotype was found many times. The rearrangement joins TRBV7-9 to TRBJ1-1, with D perhaps TRBD1 (5 bases). Trimming pared 6 bases from V and 7 bases from J, leaving 15 bases between. Per the germline V gene, CDR1 is SEHNR and CDR2 is FQNEAQ (reference sequence). This CDR3 region has 13 residues. The CDR3 spells CASRLTGRLEAFF. The DNA of the CDR3 is TGTGCCAGCAGGCTGACGGGGCGTCTTGAAGCTTTCTTT.

This clonotype was counted many times. The chain is built from TRBV12-3 or TRBV12-4 and TRBJ2-7; 11 bases are shared with TRBD2. V gave up 3 bases and J gave up 2 bases; unmatched junction bases: 9. The CDR3 spans 17 residues. The CDR3 bases are TGTGCCAGCAGTTTGGGGCTAGCGGGGGGCCGACCCTACGAGCAGTACTTC. Translating it yields CASSLGLAGGRPYEQYF.

This clonotype was recorded only once. A read error may be the cause here, since a much bigger clone is one base away. The chain is built from TRBV9 and TRBJ2-5, with D tentatively TRBD2 (7 bases). CDR3 length equals 17 residues. CDR1 is SGDLS and CDR2 is YYNGEE in the germline V gene. The CDR3 here is CASSVEGGASIQETLYF. For the CDR3, the DNA is TGTGCCAGCAGCGTAGAGGGGGGGGCGTCGATCCAAGAGACCCTGTACTTC.

This clonotype was picked up many times. V is TRBV28 and J is TRBJ2-7, with D perhaps TRBD1 (5 bases). Trimming cost V 3 bases and J 1 base, with 13 bases left between them. Germline V gene lookup returns CDR1 MDHEN and CDR2 SYDVKM. The CDR3 extends over 15 amino acids. DNA of the CDR3: TGTGCCAGCAGTTTCCAAAGGGGTCGGTCCTACGAGCAGTACTTC. It is translated as CASSFQRGRSYEQYF.

In its sample, this clonotype was seen a few times. The chain uses TRBV28 and TRBJ2-3, with 7 bases aligning to TRBD1. This CDR3 has 16 residues. The germline V gene has CDR1 MDHEN and CDR2 SYDVKM. V lost 5 bases, J lost 2 bases, and 10 bases stayed unmatched. CDR3: CASSARDSPVTDTQYF. The CDR3 bases are TGTGCCAGCAGTGCACGGGACAGTCCTGTCACAGATACGCAGTATTTT.

The chain couples TRBV12-3 or TRBV12-4 to TRBJ2-3; no reliable D call. This CDR3 is built from 12 residues. V shed 6 bases and J shed 6 bases, with 10 bases lying between them. CDR3 loop: CASSILGDTQYF. In DNA, the CDR3 is TGTGCCAGCAGCATCTTAGGGGATACGCAGTATTTT.

This clonotype was observed a few times. The chain combines TRBV12-3 or TRBV12-4 with TRBJ1-2; D is unresolved. Trimming shortened V by 2 bases and J by 8 bases, and 15 bases separated the two germline ends. The CDR3 spans 14 residues. In nucleotides, the CDR3 is TGTGCCAGCAGTTTAAATTTCGCGAGTGTGGGCTACACCTTC. Its translation: CASSLNFASVGYTF.

Only a few counts were recorded for this clonotype. Its ends do not fully match the called genes, so a read error is possible. CDR3 bases: TGTGTCAGCAGCTTAACGCGGCAACAAGAGACCCAGTACTTC. Its translation is CVSSLTRQQETQYF. The V and J genes are TRBV7-2 and TRBJ2-5; D remains unclear. Germline V CDR1 and CDR2: SGHTA, FQGNSA. CDR3 size: 14 residues.

The chain combines TRBV12-5 with TRBJ2-1; 9 nucleotides line up with TRBD1. The CDR3 consists of 14 residues. V lost 6 bases to trimming and J lost 10 bases; unmatched junction nucleotides: 10. Germline V CDR1 and CDR2: LGHNT, FRNRAP. This chain's CDR3 is CASGAGTGYNEQFF. The CDR3 nucleotides read TGTGCTAGTGGGGCCGGGACAGGGTATAACGAGCAGTTCTTC.

As for this clonotype: Germline is not matched at one junction end, which may reflect a read error. The chain is built from TRBV3-1 and TRBJ2-1, with unresolved D. There are 14 residues in the CDR3. Germline lookup yields CDR1 LGHDT and CDR2 YNNKEL (reference sequence). CDR3 in amino acids: CASSQDPAYNGQFF. CDR3 bases: TGTGCCAGCAGCCAAGATCCGGCTTACAATGGGCAGTTCTTC.

This chain connects TRBV20-1 to TRBJ1-1; TRBD1 is a possible D gene (6 bases). Germline V gives CDR1 DFQATT, CDR2 SNEGSKA (reference sequence). Trimming took off 5 bases at V and 4 bases at J, with 14 bases between the two ends. The CDR3 is 13 amino acids. CDR3 DNA sequence: TGCAGTGCTTACAAGGGGGTTAGCACTGAAGCTTTCTTT. Amino acid sequence: CSAYKGVSTEAFF.

This clonotype was observed a handful of times. The genes are TRBV30 and TRBJ1-6; TRBD1 aligns across 9 bases. CDR1 and CDR2 from the germline V gene are GTSNPN and SVGIG (reference sequence). After removal of 3 bases from V and 10 bases from J, the junction contained 4 bases not matched to a gene. The CDR3 loop spans 13 amino acids. DNA for the CDR3: TGTGCCTGGAGCGGACAGGGGAACTCACCCCTCCACTTT. This encodes CAWSGQGNSPLHF. The full variable domain, with the rest looked up from reference TRBV30 and TRBJ1-6, is SQTIHQWPATLVQPVGSPLSLECTVEGTSNPNLYWYRQAAGRGLQLLFYSVGIGQISSEVPQNLSASRPQDRQFILSSKKLLLSDSGFYLCAWSGQGNSPLHFGNGTRLTVT.

In this sample, this clonotype turned up a few times. The rearrangement links TRBV4-1 to TRBJ1-5; tentatively, D is TRBD1 (6 bases). The germline V gene has CDR1 MGHRA and CDR2 YSYEKL. The CDR3 extends over 15 amino acids. Trimming left V 3 bases short and J 2 bases short, with 11 bases between. The CDR3 spells CASSQTGLGNQPQHF. CDR3 coding DNA: TGCGCCAGCAGCCAGACAGGTCTCGGCAATCAGCCCCAGCATTTT.

This clonotype has only a few counts. A much larger clone is a single base away; this may be a read error. The chain is built from TRBV2 and TRBJ1-2; 8 nucleotides align to TRBD1. CDR3 length equals 14 residues. From germline, CDR1 is SNHLY and CDR2 FYNNEI. The junction had 7 bases not matched to a gene; V was cut back by 6 bases and J by 4 bases. As DNA, the CDR3 is TGTGCCAGCAGACGGGACAGGACCTGCTATGGCTACACCTTC. Translation: CASRRDRTCYGYTF.

Of note for this clonotype: This may be a read error: a much more frequent sequence differs by one nucleotide. This sequence joins TRBV29-1 and TRBJ2-7; weak D call: TRBD2 (5 bases). CDR3 length equals 13 residues. V was shortened by 4 bases and J by 7 bases, with 17 bases between the two germline ends. CDR1 and CDR2 from the germline V gene are SQVTM and ANQGSEA. DNA of the CDR3: TGCAGCGTTGCCAGCGGACCCTACAATGAGCAGTACTTC. It is translated as CSVASGPYNEQYF.

There are a few counts of this clonotype. The chain joins TRBV9 to TRBJ1-4; 9 nucleotides line up with TRBD1. V lost 0 bases, J lost 7 bases, and 4 bases stayed unmatched. This CDR3 has 15 residues. In germline, CDR1 is SGDLS, CDR2 YYNGEE. The CDR3 loop is CASSVDGTGFEKLFF. CDR3 bases: TGTGCCAGCAGCGTAGACGGGACAGGGTTTGAAAAACTGTTTTTT. The entire variable domain, with the rest obtained from reference TRBV9 and TRBJ1-4, is as follows: DSGVTQTPKHLITATGQRVTLRCSPRSGDLSVYWYQQSLDQGLQFLIQYYNGEERAKGNILERFSAQQFPDLHSELNLSSLELGDSALYFCASSVDGTGFEKLFFGSGTQLSVL.

Only a few counts were recorded for this clonotype. The chain links TRBV5-1 to TRBJ2-4; D tentatively fits TRBD1 or TRBD2 (5 bases each). The DNA end is more similar to TRBJ2-5, so the J call may be wrong. The CDR3 length is 15 residues. The germline V gene has CDR1 SGHRS and CDR2 YFSETQ. The CDR3 protein is CASSRGASAQETQYF. Written as DNA, the CDR3 is TGCGCCAGCAGCCGAGGGGCTTCTGCCCAAGAGACCCAGTACTTC.

The chain carries TRBV2 and TRBJ2-7; D is unresolved. The length of the CDR3 is 14 residues. Trimming took 6 bases from V and 2 from J, leaving 14 bases between them. Germline V gene lookup returns CDR1 SNHLY and CDR2 FYNNEI. The CDR3 loop is CASRVQPGPYEQYF. Here the CDR3 DNA reads TGTGCCAGCAGAGTTCAGCCAGGACCCTACGAGCAGTACTTC.

There are a few counts of this clonotype. The chain combines TRBV7-9 with TRBJ2-1, with D uncertain. CDR3 length equals 16 residues. Germline values: CDR1 SEHNR, CDR2 FQNEAQ (reference sequence). Trimming stripped 1 base from V and 2 bases from J, with 12 bases between. The CDR3 DNA reads as TGTGCCAGCAGCTTAGACAACGAAGGACCCTACAATGAGCAGTTCTTC. This translates into CASSLDNEGPYNEQFF.

This clonotype was seen more than once but under ten times. The chain is built from TRBV20-1 and TRBJ2-1, with TRBD1 as a possible D gene (7 bases). CDR1 is DFQATT and CDR2 is SNEGSKA in the germline V gene (reference sequence). The CDR3 contains 14 residues. V gave up 7 bases and J gave up 7 bases, with 20 bases separating them. CDR3 protein: CSVPDLSGGNEQFF. DNA of the CDR3: TGCAGTGTCCCAGACTTATCAGGGGGGAATGAGCAGTTCTTC.